This passage covers 10 T cell receptor beta chains from one sample sequenced in a study of OX40 agonist ivuxolimab in advanced cancers. Using immunoSEQ multiplex PCR, the repertoire was profiled, and TCRdb retains in-frame clones only, with some absent. The profile covers about 50,000 clones, with 60% to 80% appearing a single time and 3% to 4% taken by the ten largest. The sample in question was CD4+ or CD8+ T cells sorted from blood, obtained in a trial of the OX40 agonist ivuxolimab. The origin of the receptors is an adult with an advanced solid tumor such as melanoma, head and neck, liver or kidney cancer.

This chain joins TRBV28 and TRBJ1-5; no clear D gene. The V end was cut by 6 bases, the J end by 7 bases, with 16 bases between. CDR1 and CDR2 (germline): MDHEN, SYDVKM. This CDR3 spans 14 amino acids. CDR3: CASRPFGEYQPQHF. In DNA form, the CDR3 reads TGTGCCAGCAGGCCCTTTGGGGAATACCAGCCCCAGCATTTT.

The chain carries TRBV19 and TRBJ1-1; D not resolved. Germline CDR1 reads LNHDA; CDR2 reads SQIVND (reference sequence). The CDR3 is made up of 14 amino acids. Trimming took off 1 base at V and 3 bases at J, with 9 bases between the two ends. The CDR3 region has the DNA TGTGCCAGTAGTATAGGAGGAGGTGACACTGAAGCTTTCTTT. Its translation: CASSIGGGDTEAFF.

This rearrangement joins TRBV19 to TRBJ1-5; D is possibly TRBD1 (5 bases). The CDR3 sequence is 16 residues long. Between the trimmed V and J ends, which lost 5 bases and 0 bases, there was a span of 14 bases. Germline V gene lookup returns CDR1 LNHDA and CDR2 SQIVND (reference sequence). For the CDR3, the DNA is TGTGCCAGTAGTGCCTGGGACGGGTCTAGCAATCAGCCCCAGCATTTT. Protein product: CASSAWDGSSNQPQHF.

This chain uses TRBV7-9 with TRBJ2-7; D gene uncertain. CDR1 and CDR2 from the germline V gene are SEHNR and FQNEAQ (reference sequence). The length of the CDR3 is 14 residues. V lost 2 bases, J lost 3 bases, and 11 bases lay in between. The CDR3 reads CASSLPGIVYEQYF. CDR3 nucleotides: TGTGCCAGCAGCTTACCTGGGATTGTCTACGAGCAGTACTTC.

The chain carries TRBV5-1 and TRBJ1-1; D possibly corresponds to TRBD1 (6 bases). Germline CDR1 reads SGHRS; CDR2 reads YFSETQ. V gave up 4 bases and J gave up 7 bases, with 14 bases separating them. This CDR3 comprises 13 residues. This chain's CDR3 is CASSIDRPNEAFF. The CDR3 bases are TGCGCCAGCAGCATTGACAGGCCCAATGAAGCTTTCTTT.

The V and J genes are TRBV27 and TRBJ2-3; 8 bases are shared with TRBD2. V lost 3 bases to trimming and J lost 6 bases; unmatched junction nucleotides: 5. Germline-derived CDR1 and CDR2 are MNHEY and SMNVEV (reference sequence). The CDR3 runs to 14 residues. The CDR3, as DNA: TGTGCCAGCAGTTTTCGGGGGGGGCCTGATACGCAGTATTTT. Translated: CASSFRGGPDTQYF.

This clone was counted many times. The chain has TRBV2 and TRBJ1-2; the D gene is possibly TRBD1 (5 bases). The CDR3 sequence is 14 residues long. Trimming removed 7 bases from V and 7 bases from J, with 19 bases in between. The germline V gene has CDR1 SNHLY and CDR2 FYNNEI. CDR3 DNA sequence: TGTGCCAGCACGTGGGTCAGGGATGAATCTGGCTACACCTTC. It specifies CASTWVRDESGYTF. Looking up the rest from reference TRBV2 and TRBJ1-2 gives the full variable domain: EPEVTQTPSHQVTQMGQEVILRCVPISNHLYFYWYRQILGQKVEFLVSFYNNEISEKSEIFDDQFSVERPDGSNFTLKIRSTKLEDSAMYFCASTWVRDESGYTFGSGTRLTVV.

Notes on this clone: This sample also contains other DNA sequences that code for the same CDR3. The rearrangement uses TRBV30 and TRBJ1-3; D gene uncertain. Trimming took 3 bases from V and 4 from J, leaving 4 bases between them. Germline V gene data show CDR1 as GTSNPN and CDR2 as SVGIG (reference sequence). The CDR3 covers 11 residues. As DNA, the CDR3 is TGTGCCTGGAGCTGGGGAAACACCATATATTTT. Protein product: CAWSWGNTIYF.

The chain employs TRBV6-5 and TRBJ2-6; D is undetermined. This CDR3 contains 13 residues. V dropped 4 bases and J dropped 2 bases, with 3 bases sitting between them. The germline gives CDR1 MNHEY, CDR2 SVGAGI. CDR3 residues: CASSLAGANVLTF. CDR3 sequence (DNA): TGTGCCAGCAGTTTAGCTGGGGCCAACGTCCTGACTTTC.

The V gene is TRBV27, the J gene TRBJ2-1; tentative D call: TRBD2 (5 bases). The CDR3 has 11 residues. The germline V gene encodes CDR1 MNHEY and CDR2 SMNVEV (reference sequence). Trimming cost V 8 bases and J 12 bases, with 14 bases left between them. The CDR3: CASWALGRQFF. In nucleotides, the CDR3 is TGTGCCAGCTGGGCCTTAGGGAGGCAGTTCTTC.